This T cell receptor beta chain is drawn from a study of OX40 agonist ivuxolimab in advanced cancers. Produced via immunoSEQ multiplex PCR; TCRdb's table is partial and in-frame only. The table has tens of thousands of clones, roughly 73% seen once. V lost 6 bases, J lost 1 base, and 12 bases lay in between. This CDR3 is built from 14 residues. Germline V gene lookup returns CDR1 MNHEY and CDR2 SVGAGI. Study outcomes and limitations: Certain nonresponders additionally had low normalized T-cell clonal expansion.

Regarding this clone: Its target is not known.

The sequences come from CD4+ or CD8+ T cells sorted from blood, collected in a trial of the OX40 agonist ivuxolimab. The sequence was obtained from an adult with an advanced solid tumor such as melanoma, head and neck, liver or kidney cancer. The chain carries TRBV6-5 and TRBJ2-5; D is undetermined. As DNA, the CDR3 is TGTGCCAGCAGCCCGTTCGGGCCCCAAGAGACCCAGTACTTC. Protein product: CASSPFGPQETQYF.